This entry lists 20 T cell receptor beta chains sequenced from one sample in a study of blood T cell repertoires in COVID-19. Measured with immunoSEQ multiplex PCR; TCRdb has only the in-frame clones, and not every one. The sample lists about 230,000 clones, approximately 82% occurring once. Sequenced sample: peripheral blood. The receptor set was obtained from a woman aged 40 to 50 who had recovered from COVID-19.

V gene TRBV6-5 combines with J gene TRBJ1-1, with D uncertain. The CDR3 has 13 amino acids. The V gene's germline CDR1 is MNHEY and CDR2 SVGAGI. Trimming left V 6 bases short and J 5 bases short, with 13 bases between. The CDR3 DNA reads TGTGCCAGCAGCTTCAGAGCGGAGACTGAAGCTTTCTTT. Amino acids: CASSFRAETEAFF.

Here the CDR3 DNA reads TGCGCCAGCAGCAACGGGACAGGGGGCTTGAATACGCAGTATTTT. Translating it yields CASSNGTGGLNTQYF. V is TRBV5-1 and J is TRBJ2-3; TRBD1 matches at 12 bases. Trimming cost V 4 bases and J 7 bases; bases outside gene matches: 7. This CDR3 is built from 15 residues. The germline gives CDR1 SGHRS, CDR2 YFSETQ.

This clone was counted a few times. Other nucleotide sequences in the sample specify the same CDR3. The chain links TRBV4-1 to TRBJ2-7; 7 nucleotides match TRBD2. Germline values: CDR1 MGHRA, CDR2 YSYEKL. The CDR3 spans 15 residues. J was trimmed by 2 bases and V by 0 bases; bases with no gene match: 4. The CDR3 DNA reads as TGCGCCAGCAGCCAAGACAGGGCGGGGGCCTACGAGCAGTACTTC. It is translated as CASSQDRAGAYEQYF.

V is TRBV6-2 or TRBV6-3 and J is TRBJ2-7; TRBD2 might be the D (6 bases). Germline CDR1 and CDR2: MNHEY and SVGEGT. Trimming took 5 bases from V and 1 from J, leaving 12 bases between them. The CDR3 covers 14 residues. CDR3 region: CASSHGTFSYEQYF. The CDR3 DNA sequence: TGTGCCAGCAGTCACGGGACTTTTTCCTACGAGCAGTACTTC.

V and J are TRBV29-1 and TRBJ2-3, with 9 bases identical to TRBD2. J lost 6 bases, V lost 8 bases, and 12 bases had no gene match. The germline V gene encodes CDR1 SQVTM and CDR2 ANQGSEA. The CDR3 spans 14 residues. DNA for the CDR3: TGCAGCATTCTCGCCGGGACTAGCCCCGATACGCAGTATTTT. It yields the protein CSILAGTSPDTQYF.

The J gene is TRBJ2-7, the V gene TRBV27; no definite D call. The CDR3 spans 13 residues. Germline assignment: CDR1 MNHEY and CDR2 SMNVEV (reference sequence). The V end lost 3 bases, the J end lost 0 bases, and 6 bases lay between the germline ends. DNA for the CDR3: TGTGCCAGCAGTTTGGCAAGCTCCTACGAGCAGTACTTC. Amino acids: CASSLASSYEQYF.

This chain links TRBV7-9 with TRBJ1-4; 7 positions agree with TRBD1. The CDR3 has 14 amino acids. Germline V gives CDR1 SEHNR, CDR2 FQNEAQ (reference sequence). V gave up 3 bases and J gave up 5 bases; unmatched junction bases: 3. Here the CDR3 reads CASSFTGVNEKLFF. CDR3 bases: TGTGCCAGCAGCTTTACAGGGGTGAATGAAAAACTGTTTTTT.

The chain employs TRBV3-1 (or the pseudogene TRBV3-2) and TRBJ2-2; 15 nucleotides align to TRBD2. The CDR3 length is 18 residues. CDR1 is LGHDT, CDR2 YNNKEL, per germline (reference sequence). V shed 4 bases, J shed 4 bases, and the junction held 7 bases outside the gene matches. CDR3 sequence: CASSLGLAGGLGTGELFF. CDR3 nucleotide sequence: TGTGCCAGCAGCCTTGGACTAGCGGGGGGGCTGGGCACCGGGGAGCTGTTTTTT.

V and J are TRBV19 and TRBJ1-2; D possibly corresponds to TRBD1 (6 bases). The CDR3 has 14 amino acids. Trimming cost V 6 bases and J 2 bases, with 13 bases left between them. Germline-derived CDR1 and CDR2 are LNHDA and SQIVND (reference sequence). The CDR3 loop reads CASRTPDRNYGYTF. As DNA, the CDR3 is TGTGCCAGTAGAACCCCCGACAGGAACTATGGCTACACCTTC.

V gene TRBV12-3 or TRBV12-4 combines with J gene TRBJ2-3; D not certain. V was cut by 1 base and J by 5 bases, with 7 bases left in between. CDR3 size: 13 residues. CDR3 loop: CASSLVLRDTQYF. DNA of the CDR3: TGTGCCAGCAGTTTAGTGCTAAGAGATACGCAGTATTTT.

The chain has TRBV7-9 and TRBJ1-2; tentative D call: TRBD1 (5 bases). Germline V gene lookup returns CDR1 SEHNR and CDR2 FQNEAQ (reference sequence). The CDR3 is made up of 14 amino acids. V was trimmed by 5 bases and J by 6 bases, leaving 16 bases between them. Written as DNA, the CDR3 is TGTGCCAGCAGCGCCCGTGACAGAGGCCATGGCTACACCTTC. Translating gives CASSARDRGHGYTF.

The V gene is TRBV18, the J gene TRBJ2-3; 7 bases are shared with TRBD1. V shed 4 bases and J 6 bases; nucleotides not matched to a gene: 10. Germline V lookup: CDR1 KGHSH, CDR2 LQKENI. The CDR3 consists of 15 residues. CDR3 nucleotide sequence: TGTGCCAGCTCACGCATGACAGGGACGGAGGATACGCAGTATTTT. Translating gives CASSRMTGTEDTQYF.

The sample holds one count of this clone. V and J are TRBV25-1 and TRBJ1-1; TRBD1 is a possible D gene (5 bases). The CDR3 totals 14 residues. Per germline, CDR1 MGHDK and CDR2 SYGVNS. V was clipped by 2 bases and J by 6 bases, with 13 bases between them. CDR3 sequence (DNA): TGTGCCAGCAGTGAAATGACAGTTGGGGCTGAAGCTTTCTTT. Its translation is CASSEMTVGAEAFF.

The chain uses TRBV5-1 and TRBJ2-3; tentatively, D is TRBD2 (7 bases). The CDR3 runs 16 residues. Per germline, CDR1 SGHRS and CDR2 YFSETQ. V was cut by 4 bases and J by 1 base, with 16 bases left in between. This chain's CDR3 is CASSATRGGGTDTQYF. The CDR3 bases are TGCGCCAGCAGCGCGACCAGGGGAGGGGGCACAGATACGCAGTATTTT.

J is TRBJ1-5 and V is TRBV7-8; possibly TRBD1 for D (5 bases). This CDR3 contains 14 residues. Between the trimmed V and J ends, which lost 1 base and 6 bases, there was a span of 10 bases. CDR1 is SGHVS and CDR2 is FQNEAQ in the germline V gene. CDR3 sequence reads: CASSLVKRGQPQHF. The DNA for the CDR3 is TGTGCCAGCAGCTTAGTAAAAAGGGGTCAGCCCCAGCATTTT. Complete variable domain (other parts from reference TRBV7-8 and TRBJ1-5): GAGVSQSPRYKVAKRGQDVALRCDPISGHVSLFWYQQALGQGPEFLTYFQNEAQLDKSGLPSDRFFAERPEGSVSTLKIQRTQQEDSAVYLCASSLVKRGQPQHFGDGTRLSIL.

The chain couples TRBV11-2 to TRBJ2-2; weak D call: TRBD1 (6 bases). Trimming removed 3 bases from V and 2 bases from J, with 10 bases in between. Germline V CDR1 and CDR2: SGHAT, FQNNGV. CDR3 length equals 15 residues. CDR3 amino acids: CASSFDRSNTGELFF. CDR3 DNA sequence: TGTGCCAGCAGCTTTGACAGGAGTAACACCGGGGAGCTGTTTTTT.

The gene calls are TRBV5-1 and TRBJ2-1, with 13 bases identical to TRBD2. The CDR3 loop spans 18 amino acids. J gave up 8 bases and V 4 bases, and 15 bases lay outside the gene matches. Per germline, CDR1 SGHRS and CDR2 YFSETQ. The CDR3 DNA reads TGCGCCAGCAGCCCAGCCCCTGCCGGGACTAGCGGGGCCTATGAGCAGTTCTTC. It encodes CASSPAPAGTSGAYEQFF.

The chain couples TRBV5-1 to TRBJ2-3; 8 positions agree with TRBD2. J was trimmed by 0 bases and V by 0 bases; bases with no gene match: 6. This CDR3 spans 17 amino acids. From germline, CDR1 is SGHRS and CDR2 YFSETQ. The CDR3 nucleotides read TGCGCCAGCAGCTTGGGGAGCGGGGGCCTTAGCACAGATACGCAGTATTTT. Amino acids: CASSLGSGGLSTDTQYF.

CDR3 coding DNA: TGCGCCAGCAGTTTTCTAGCGGGGGGCGAGTACAATGAGCAGTTCTTC. Translated: CASSFLAGGEYNEQFF. The chain links TRBV5-1 to TRBJ2-1, with 11 bases fitting TRBD2. The germline gives CDR1 SGHRS, CDR2 YFSETQ. V shed 5 bases, J shed 4 bases, and the junction held 8 bases outside the gene matches. The CDR3 runs to 16 residues.

Turning to this clone: The same CDR3 is also encoded by other DNA sequences in this sample. The rearrangement uses TRBV11-1 and TRBJ2-5; D call uncertain. CDR3 length: 13 amino acids. Per the germline V gene, CDR1 is SGHAT and CDR2 is FQDESV (reference sequence). The V end lost 1 base, the J end lost 1 base, and 4 bases lay between the germline ends. CDR3 amino acids: CASSLVSQETQYF. CDR3 nucleotide sequence: TGTGCCAGCAGCTTAGTCAGCCAAGAGACCCAGTACTTC.